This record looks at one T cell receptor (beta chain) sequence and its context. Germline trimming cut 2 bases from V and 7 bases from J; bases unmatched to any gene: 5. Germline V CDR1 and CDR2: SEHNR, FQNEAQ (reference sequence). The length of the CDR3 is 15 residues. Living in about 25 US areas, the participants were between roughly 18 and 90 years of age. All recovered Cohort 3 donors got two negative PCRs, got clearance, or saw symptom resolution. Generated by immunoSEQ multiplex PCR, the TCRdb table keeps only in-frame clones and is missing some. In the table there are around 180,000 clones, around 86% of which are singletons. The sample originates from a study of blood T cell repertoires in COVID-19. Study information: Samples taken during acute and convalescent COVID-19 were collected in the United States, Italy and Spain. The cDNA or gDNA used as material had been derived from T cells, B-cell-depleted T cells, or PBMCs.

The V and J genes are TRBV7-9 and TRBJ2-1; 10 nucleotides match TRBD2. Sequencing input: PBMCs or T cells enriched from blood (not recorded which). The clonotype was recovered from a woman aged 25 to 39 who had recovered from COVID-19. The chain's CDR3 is CASSLFLAGENEQFF. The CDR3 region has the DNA TGTGCCAGCAGCTTATTCCTAGCGGGAGAGAATGAGCAGTTCTTC.